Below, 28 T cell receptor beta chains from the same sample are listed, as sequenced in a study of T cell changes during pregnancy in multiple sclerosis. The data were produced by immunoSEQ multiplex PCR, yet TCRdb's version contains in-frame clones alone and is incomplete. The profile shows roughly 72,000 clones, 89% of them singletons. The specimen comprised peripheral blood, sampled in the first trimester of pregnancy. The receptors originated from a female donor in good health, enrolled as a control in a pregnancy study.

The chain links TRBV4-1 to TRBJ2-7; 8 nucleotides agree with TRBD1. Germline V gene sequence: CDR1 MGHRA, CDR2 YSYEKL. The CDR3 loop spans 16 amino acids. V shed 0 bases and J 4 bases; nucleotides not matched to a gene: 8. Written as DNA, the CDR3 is TGCGCCAGCAGCCAAGACTTGGACAGGGTGAGGTACGAGCAGTACTTC. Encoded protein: CASSQDLDRVRYEQYF.

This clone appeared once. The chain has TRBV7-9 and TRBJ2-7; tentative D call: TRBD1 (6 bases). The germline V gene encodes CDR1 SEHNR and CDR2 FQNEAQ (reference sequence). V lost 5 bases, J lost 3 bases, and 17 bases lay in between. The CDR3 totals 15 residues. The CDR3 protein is CASSTPGTRDYEQYF. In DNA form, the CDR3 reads TGTGCCAGCAGCACCCCCGGGACACGAGACTACGAGCAGTACTTC.

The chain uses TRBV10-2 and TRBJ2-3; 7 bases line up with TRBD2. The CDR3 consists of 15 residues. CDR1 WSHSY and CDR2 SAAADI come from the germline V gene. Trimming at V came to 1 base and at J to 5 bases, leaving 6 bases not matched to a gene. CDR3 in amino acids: CASSELGEGRDTQYF. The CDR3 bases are TGCGCCAGCAGTGAGTTGGGGGAGGGCCGAGATACGCAGTATTTT.

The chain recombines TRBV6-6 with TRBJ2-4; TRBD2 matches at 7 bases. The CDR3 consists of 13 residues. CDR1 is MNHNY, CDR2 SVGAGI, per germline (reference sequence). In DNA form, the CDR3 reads TGTGCTTCTCGGGAGGAGGGCCGGGACATTCAGTACTTC. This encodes CASREEGRDIQYF.

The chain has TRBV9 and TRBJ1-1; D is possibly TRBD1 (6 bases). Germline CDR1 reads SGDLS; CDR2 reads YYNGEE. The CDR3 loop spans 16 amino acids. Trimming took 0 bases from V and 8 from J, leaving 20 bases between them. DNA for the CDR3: TGTGCCAGCAGCGTAGTTTCGGGGACACCCCGAGCGGAAGCTTTCTTT. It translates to CASSVVSGTPRAEAFF.

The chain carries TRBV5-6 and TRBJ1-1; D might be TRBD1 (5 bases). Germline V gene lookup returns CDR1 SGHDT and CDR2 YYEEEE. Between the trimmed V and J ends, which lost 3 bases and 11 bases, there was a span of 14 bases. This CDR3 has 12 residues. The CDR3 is CASSWATGQAFF. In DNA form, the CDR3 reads TGTGCCAGCAGCTGGGCCACAGGTCAGGCTTTCTTT. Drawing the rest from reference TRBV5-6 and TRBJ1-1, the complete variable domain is DAGVTQSPTHLIKTRGQQVTLRCSPKSGHDTVSWYQQALGQGPQFIFQYYEEEERQRGNFPDRFSGHQFPNYSSELNVNALLLGDSALYLCASSWATGQAFFGQGTRLTVV.

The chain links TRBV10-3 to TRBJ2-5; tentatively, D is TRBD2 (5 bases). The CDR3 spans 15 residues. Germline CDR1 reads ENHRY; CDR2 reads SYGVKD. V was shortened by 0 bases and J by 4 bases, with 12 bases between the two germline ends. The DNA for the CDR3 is TGTGCCATCAGTGAGTCTGCGTCCACTAGAGAGACCCAGTACTTC. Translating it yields CAISESASTRETQYF.

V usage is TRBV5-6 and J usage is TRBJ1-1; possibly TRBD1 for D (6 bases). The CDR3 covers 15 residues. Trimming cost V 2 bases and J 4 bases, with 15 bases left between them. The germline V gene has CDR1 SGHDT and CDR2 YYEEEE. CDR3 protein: CASSFSSGVGTEAFF. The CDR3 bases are TGTGCCAGCAGCTTTTCTTCAGGGGTGGGCACTGAAGCTTTCTTT.

For the CDR3, the DNA is TGTGCCAGCAGCTTGGGGACAGGGGGACCCCAAGAGACCCAGTACTTC. Translating gives CASSLGTGGPQETQYF. The chain uses TRBV11-3 and TRBJ2-5; TRBD1 aligns across 11 bases. Germline lookup yields CDR1 SGHNT and CDR2 YENEEA. J gave up 1 base and V 3 bases, and 4 bases lay outside the gene matches. The CDR3 has 16 amino acids.

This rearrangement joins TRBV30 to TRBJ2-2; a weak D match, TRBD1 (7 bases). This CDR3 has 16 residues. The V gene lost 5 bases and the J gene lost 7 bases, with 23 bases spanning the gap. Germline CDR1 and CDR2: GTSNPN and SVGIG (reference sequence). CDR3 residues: CAWGHRQGGKGGELFF. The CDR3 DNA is TGTGCCTGGGGCCACCGGCAGGGGGGAAAGGGCGGGGAGCTGTTTTTT. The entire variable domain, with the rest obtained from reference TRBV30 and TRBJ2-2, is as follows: SQTIHQWPATLVQPVGSPLSLECTVEGTSNPNLYWYRQAAGRGLQLLFYSVGIGQISSEVPQNLSASRPQDRQFILSSKKLLLSDSGFYLCAWGHRQGGKGGELFFGEGSRLTVL.

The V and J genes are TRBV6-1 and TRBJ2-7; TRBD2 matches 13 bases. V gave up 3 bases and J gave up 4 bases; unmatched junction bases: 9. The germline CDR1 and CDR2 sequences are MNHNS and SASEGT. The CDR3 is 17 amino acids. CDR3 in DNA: TGTGCCAGCAGTGATAGGAGGACTAGCGGGAGTCGTTACGAGCAGTACTTC. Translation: CASSDRRTSGSRYEQYF.

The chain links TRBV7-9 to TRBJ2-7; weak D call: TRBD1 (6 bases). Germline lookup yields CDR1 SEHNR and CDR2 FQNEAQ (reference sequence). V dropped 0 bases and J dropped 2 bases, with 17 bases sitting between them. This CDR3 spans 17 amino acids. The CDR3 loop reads CASSLARDRGSPYEQYF. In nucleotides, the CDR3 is TGTGCCAGCAGCTTAGCGAGGGATAGGGGGTCCCCCTACGAGCAGTACTTC.

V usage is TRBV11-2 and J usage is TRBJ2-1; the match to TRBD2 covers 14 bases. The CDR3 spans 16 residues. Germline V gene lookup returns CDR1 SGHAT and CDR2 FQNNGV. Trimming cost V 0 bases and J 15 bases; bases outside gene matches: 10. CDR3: CASSLDPGLAGGSGFF. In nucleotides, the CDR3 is TGTGCCAGCAGCTTAGATCCTGGACTAGCGGGGGGTTCGGGGTTCTTC.

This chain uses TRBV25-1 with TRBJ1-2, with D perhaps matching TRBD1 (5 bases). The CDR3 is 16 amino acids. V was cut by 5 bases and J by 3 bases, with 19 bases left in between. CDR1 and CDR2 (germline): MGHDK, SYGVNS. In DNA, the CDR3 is TGTGCCAGCAGTCCCGGGGGGGGAGAGGGACACTATGGCTACACCTTC. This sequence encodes CASSPGGGEGHYGYTF.

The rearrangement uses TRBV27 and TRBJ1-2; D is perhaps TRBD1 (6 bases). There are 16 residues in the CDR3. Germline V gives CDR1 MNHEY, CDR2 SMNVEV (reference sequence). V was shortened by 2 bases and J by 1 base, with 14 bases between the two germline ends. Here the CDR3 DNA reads TGTGCCAGCAGTTTAGCTCTGGGCAGGGGTAACTATGGCTACACCTTC. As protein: CASSLALGRGNYGYTF.

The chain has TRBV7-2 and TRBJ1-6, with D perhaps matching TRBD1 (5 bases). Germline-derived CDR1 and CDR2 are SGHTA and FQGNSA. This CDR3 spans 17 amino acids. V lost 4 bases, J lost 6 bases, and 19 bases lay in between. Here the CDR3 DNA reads TGTGCCAGCAGCTCGGGGGGGGGAGAGGGGCCTAATTCACCCCTCCACTTT. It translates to CASSSGGGEGPNSPLHF.

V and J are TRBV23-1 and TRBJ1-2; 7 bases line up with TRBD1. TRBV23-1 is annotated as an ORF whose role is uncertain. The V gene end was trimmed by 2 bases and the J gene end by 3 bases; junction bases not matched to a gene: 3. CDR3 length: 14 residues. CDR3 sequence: CASSQPGTDYGYTF. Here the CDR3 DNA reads TGCGCCAGCAGTCAACCCGGGACAGACTATGGCTACACCTTC.

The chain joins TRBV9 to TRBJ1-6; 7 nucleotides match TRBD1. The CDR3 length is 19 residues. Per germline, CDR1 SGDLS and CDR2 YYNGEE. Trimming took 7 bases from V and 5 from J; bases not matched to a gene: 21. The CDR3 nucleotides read TGTGCCAGCCAGAGGGGGACCCGGACAGGAAAACTTAATAATTCACCCCTCCACTTT. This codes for CASQRGTRTGKLNNSPLHF.

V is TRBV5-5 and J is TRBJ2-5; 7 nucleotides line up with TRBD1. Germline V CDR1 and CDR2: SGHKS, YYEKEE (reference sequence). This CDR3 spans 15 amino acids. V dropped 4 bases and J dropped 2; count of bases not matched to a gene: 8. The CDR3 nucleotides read TGTGCCAGCAGCCCTTTAGGGGGCTCGCAAGAGACCCAGTACTTC. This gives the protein CASSPLGGSQETQYF.

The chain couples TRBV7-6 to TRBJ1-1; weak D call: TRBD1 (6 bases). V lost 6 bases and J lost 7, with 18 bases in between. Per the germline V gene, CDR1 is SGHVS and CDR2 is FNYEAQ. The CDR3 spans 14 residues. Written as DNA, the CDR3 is TGTGCCAGCAGGAACAGGGACACCGACTTTGAAGCTTTCTTT. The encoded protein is CASRNRDTDFEAFF.

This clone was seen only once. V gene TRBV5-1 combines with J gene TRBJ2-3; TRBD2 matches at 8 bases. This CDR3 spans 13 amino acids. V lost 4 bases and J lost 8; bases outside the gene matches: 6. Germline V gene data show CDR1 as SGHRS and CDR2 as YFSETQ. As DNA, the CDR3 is TGCGCCAGCAGCCCGGGGACTAGAACTACGCAGTATTTT. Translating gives CASSPGTRTTQYF.

The CDR3 nucleotides are TGCGCCAGCAGCCCCCGGACAGCCGCCTACGAGCAGTACTTC. Residues: CASSPRTAAYEQYF. V is TRBV5-1 and J is TRBJ2-7; D might be TRBD1 (6 bases). The V gene lost 4 bases and the J gene lost 2 bases, with 13 bases spanning the gap. The CDR3 is 14 residues long. The germline gives CDR1 SGHRS, CDR2 YFSETQ.

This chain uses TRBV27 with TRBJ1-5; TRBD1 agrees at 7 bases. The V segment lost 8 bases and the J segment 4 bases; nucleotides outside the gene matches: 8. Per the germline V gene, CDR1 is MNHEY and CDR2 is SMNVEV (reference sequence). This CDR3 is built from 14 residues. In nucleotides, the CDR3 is TGTGCCAGCGGTGGGAGGACAGGAAATCAGCCCCAGCATTTT. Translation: CASGGRTGNQPQHF.

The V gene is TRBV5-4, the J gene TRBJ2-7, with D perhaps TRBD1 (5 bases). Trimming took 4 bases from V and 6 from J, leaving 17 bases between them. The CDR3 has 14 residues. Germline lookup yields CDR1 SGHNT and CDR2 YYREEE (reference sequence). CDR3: CASSRQLGLLEQYF. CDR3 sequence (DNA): TGTGCCAGCAGCCGACAGCTGGGGTTACTCGAGCAGTACTTC.

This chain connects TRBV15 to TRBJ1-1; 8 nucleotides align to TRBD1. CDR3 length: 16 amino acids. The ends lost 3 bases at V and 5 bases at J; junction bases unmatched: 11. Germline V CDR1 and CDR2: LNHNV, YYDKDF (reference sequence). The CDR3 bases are TGTGCCACCAGCAGCGAAGGACAGGGAAGTGGGACTGAAGCTTTCTTT. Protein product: CATSSEGQGSGTEAFF.

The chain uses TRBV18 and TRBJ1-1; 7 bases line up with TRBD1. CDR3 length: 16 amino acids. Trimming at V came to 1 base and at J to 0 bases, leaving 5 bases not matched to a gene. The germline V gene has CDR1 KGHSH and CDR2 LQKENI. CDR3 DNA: TGTGCCAGCTCACCACAGACGGGACAGATGAACACTGAAGCTTTCTTT. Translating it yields CASSPQTGQMNTEAFF. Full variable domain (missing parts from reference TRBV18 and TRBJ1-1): NAGVMQNPRHLVRRRGQEARLRCSPMKGHSHVYWYRQLPEEGLKFMVYLQKENIIDESGMPKERFSAEFPKEGPSILRIQQVVRGDSAAYFCASSPQTGQMNTEAFFGQGTRLTVV.

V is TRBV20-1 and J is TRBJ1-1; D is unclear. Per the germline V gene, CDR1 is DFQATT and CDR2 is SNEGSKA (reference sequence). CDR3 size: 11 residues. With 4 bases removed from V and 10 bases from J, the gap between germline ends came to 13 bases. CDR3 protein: CSAKGLDRAFF. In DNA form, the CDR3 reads TGCAGTGCTAAAGGACTGGACCGAGCTTTCTTT.

The CDR3 DNA reads as TGTGCCAGTAGTATGGACAGGGAGACAACCACAGATACGCAGTATTTT. As protein: CASSMDRETTTDTQYF. The chain links TRBV19 to TRBJ2-3; TRBD1 matches 8 bases. This CDR3 is built from 16 residues. J lost 2 bases, V lost 3 bases, and 7 bases had no gene match. Germline V lookup: CDR1 LNHDA, CDR2 SQIVND (reference sequence).